The 19 T cell receptor beta chains below all came from one sample that was sequenced in a study of cytomegalovirus exposure and HLA in healthy donors. The PCR had 60 Vbeta and 13 Jbeta primers. Profiling relied on immunoSEQ multiplex PCR, and the TCRdb table lists in-frame clones only, not all of them. The table lists around 260,000 clones, around 80% of them singletons. The sequenced material came from PBMCs. The receptors here all came from a girl between 2 and 10 years old in good health and CMV-seronegative.

The V call is TRBV28, the J call TRBJ1-4; maybe TRBD1 (5 bases). CDR3 length: 12 residues. V lost 3 bases and J lost 11, with 10 bases in between. Germline V gene lookup returns CDR1 MDHEN and CDR2 SYDVKM. The CDR3 sequence is CASSFQGLKLFF. The CDR3 DNA reads as TGTGCCAGCAGTTTTCAGGGCCTCAAACTGTTTTTT.

The V and J genes are TRBV27 and TRBJ1-1, with 8 bases that match TRBD1. J gave up 0 bases and V 1 base, and 10 bases lay outside the gene matches. This CDR3 region has 18 residues. Germline values: CDR1 MNHEY, CDR2 SMNVEV (reference sequence). CDR3 in amino acids: CASSLYLTGVGLNTEAFF. The CDR3 DNA reads as TGTGCCAGCAGTTTATATCTGACAGGGGTCGGGTTGAACACTGAAGCTTTCTTT.

Only a few counts were recorded for this clone. The chain links TRBV6-6 to TRBJ2-1; the match to TRBD2 covers 9 bases. This CDR3 has 16 residues. With 0 bases clipped from V and 6 bases from J, the junction kept 6 bases outside the gene matches. CDR1 is MNHNY and CDR2 is SVGAGI in the germline V gene (reference sequence). The CDR3 DNA reads TGTGCCAGCAGTTACTCACTAGCGGGTGGCTCCAATGAGCAGTTCTTC. Translated, it gives CASSYSLAGGSNEQFF.

The J gene is TRBJ2-7, the V gene TRBV7-9; 7 nucleotides agree with TRBD1. CDR3 size: 14 residues. V was clipped by 5 bases and J by 3 bases; unmatched bases: 7. From germline, CDR1 is SEHNR and CDR2 FQNEAQ (reference sequence). CDR3 in amino acids: CASSRGQAYYEQYF. CDR3 in DNA: TGTGCCAGCAGCCGCGGACAGGCCTACTACGAGCAGTACTTC.

V and J are TRBV5-4 and TRBJ2-1, with D perhaps matching TRBD1 (7 bases). The CDR3 is made up of 15 amino acids. V was cut by 4 bases and J by 1 base, with 12 bases left in between. Germline V lookup: CDR1 SGHNT, CDR2 YYREEE (reference sequence). The chain's CDR3 is CASSPTGRSYNEQFF. Written as DNA, the CDR3 is TGTGCCAGCAGCCCGACAGGGAGGTCCTACAATGAGCAGTTCTTC.

V is TRBV5-1 and J is TRBJ2-3; 10 bases align to TRBD2. Germline values: CDR1 SGHRS, CDR2 YFSETQ. With V trimmed by 0 bases and J by 2 bases, 9 bases remained unmatched. The CDR3 is 18 residues long. CDR3 protein: CASSLDKYGTSATDTQYF. The CDR3 DNA follows: TGCGCCAGCAGCTTGGACAAATACGGGACTAGCGCCACAGATACGCAGTATTTT.

In regard to this clone: Other DNA sequences within the sample encode an identical CDR3. The chain carries TRBV2 and TRBJ1-1; 7 positions match TRBD1. J was trimmed by 5 bases and V by 4 bases; bases with no gene match: 4. This CDR3 contains 13 residues. The germline V gene encodes CDR1 SNHLY and CDR2 FYNNEI. The CDR3 region has the DNA TGTGCCAGCAGTGGACAGGGAGGAACTGAAGCTTTCTTT. Translated, it gives CASSGQGGTEAFF.

This chain uses TRBV25-1 with TRBJ1-5; D remains ambiguous. V shed 2 bases and J shed 6 bases, with 11 bases lying between them. Per the germline V gene, CDR1 is MGHDK and CDR2 is SYGVNS. The CDR3 extends over 14 amino acids. CDR3 nucleotide sequence: TGTGCCAGCAGTGAAGCCGCAGGATTTCAGCCCCAGCATTTT. Amino acids: CASSEAAGFQPQHF.

The V and J genes are TRBV7-9 and TRBJ1-5; D remains ambiguous. V dropped 3 bases and J dropped 6 bases, with 9 bases sitting between them. In germline, CDR1 is SEHNR, CDR2 FQNEAQ (reference sequence). CDR3 size: 13 residues. CDR3 coding DNA: TGTGCCAGCAGCTTGGCCGCGGGTCAGCCCCAGCATTTT. Protein: CASSLAAGQPQHF.

Written as DNA, the CDR3 is TGTGCCAGCAGCTTTGGACAGCAAACTAACTATGGCTACACCTTC. It specifies CASSFGQQTNYGYTF. The gene calls are TRBV5-4 and TRBJ1-2; D perhaps matches TRBD1 (6 bases). This CDR3 has 15 amino acids. V dropped 2 bases and J dropped 0 bases, with 11 bases sitting between them. The germline V gene encodes CDR1 SGHNT and CDR2 YYREEE (reference sequence).

The gene calls are TRBV11-2 and TRBJ2-4; 8 positions agree with TRBD2. The CDR3 has 17 amino acids. J lost 9 bases, V lost 0 bases, and 13 bases had no gene match. Germline V gives CDR1 SGHAT, CDR2 FQNNGV. As DNA, the CDR3 is TGTGCCAGCAGCTTAGATCATGGAGCGGGAGATGTTGGCATTCAGTACTTC. Amino acids: CASSLDHGAGDVGIQYF.

V and J are TRBV2 and TRBJ1-4; 7 nucleotides line up with TRBD1. Trimming cost V 6 bases and J 8 bases; bases outside gene matches: 9. Per the germline V gene, CDR1 is SNHLY and CDR2 is FYNNEI. This CDR3 has 14 amino acids. The CDR3 reads CASRDTGAREKLFF. The CDR3 DNA is TGTGCCAGCAGGGATACAGGGGCTCGGGAAAAACTGTTTTTT.

This chain links TRBV9 with TRBJ2-3; D unresolved. The V gene lost 2 bases and the J gene lost 0 bases, with 7 bases spanning the gap. The CDR3 has 14 residues. Germline-derived CDR1 and CDR2 are SGDLS and YYNGEE. The CDR3 bases are TGTGCCAGCAGCGTGTCAACTAGCACAGATACGCAGTATTTT. Amino acids: CASSVSTSTDTQYF.

The sample holds a few counts of this clone. This chain joins TRBV11-1 and TRBJ2-3; no clear D gene. Germline V lookup: CDR1 SGHAT, CDR2 FQDESV (reference sequence). The CDR3 is 12 amino acids. Trimming took 5 bases from V and 6 from J, leaving 9 bases between them. CDR3 loop: CASSLGWDTQYF. The CDR3 coding sequence is TGTGCCAGCAGCCTCGGGTGGGATACGCAGTATTTT. Looking up the rest from reference TRBV11-1 and TRBJ2-3 gives the full variable domain: EAEVAQSPRYKITEKSQAVAFWCDPISGHATLYWYRQILGQGPELLVQFQDESVVDDSQLPKDRFSAERLKGVDSTLKIQPAELGDSAMYLCASSLGWDTQYFGPGTRLTVL.

The gene calls are TRBV12-5 and TRBJ1-1; D remains ambiguous. With 5 bases removed from V and 6 bases from J, the gap between germline ends came to 10 bases. CDR1 is LGHNT and CDR2 is FRNRAP in the germline V gene. The CDR3 loop spans 12 amino acids. CDR3 loop: CASGEGSSEAFF. The DNA for the CDR3 is TGTGCTAGTGGTGAGGGTAGTTCTGAAGCTTTCTTT.

This sequence joins TRBV27 and TRBJ2-2; D possibly corresponds to TRBD2 (6 bases). From germline, CDR1 is MNHEY and CDR2 SMNVEV (reference sequence). Trimming took off 3 bases at V and 7 bases at J, with 15 bases between the two ends. This CDR3 spans 15 amino acids. The CDR3 nucleotides read TGTGCCAGCAGTTTGAAGGCGGGACCGAGCGGGGAGCTGTTTTTT. Translation gives CASSLKAGPSGELFF.

The V call is TRBV29-1, the J call TRBJ1-2, with 7 bases that match TRBD1. The CDR3 is 12 residues long. Germline V gene data show CDR1 as SQVTM and CDR2 as ANQGSEA. J gave up 4 bases and V 4 bases, and 3 bases lay outside the gene matches. CDR3 sequence: CSVGPGGYGYTF. CDR3 nucleotide sequence: TGCAGCGTTGGGCCAGGGGGCTATGGCTACACCTTC.

The rearrangement links TRBV2 to TRBJ2-1, with TRBD2 matching over 8 bases. Germline assignment: CDR1 SNHLY and CDR2 FYNNEI. This CDR3 comprises 14 residues. The J segment lost 7 bases and the V segment lost 3 bases, leaving 5 bases of the junction unmatched. The CDR3 sequence: CASSEVAGRNEQFF. The CDR3 region has the DNA TGTGCCAGCAGTGAGGTAGCGGGAAGAAATGAGCAGTTCTTC.

V usage is TRBV5-1 and J usage is TRBJ1-2; no clear D gene. V lost 2 bases to trimming and J lost 6 bases, with 8 bases between them. Germline CDR1 SGHRS, CDR2 YFSETQ. This CDR3 spans 12 amino acids. CDR3 sequence reads: CASSFSGDGYTF. The DNA of the CDR3 is TGCGCCAGCAGCTTCAGCGGAGATGGCTACACCTTC.